Following are 8 T cell receptor beta chains from one sample sequenced in a study of somatic mutations in cytotoxic T cells in rheumatoid arthritis. TCRdb keeps only in-frame clones here, not all; method: immunoSEQ multiplex PCR. The top ten hold more than 15% of the sample, which has 15,000 or so clones, just over 90% seen once. Sequencing was performed on CD4+ T cells sorted from blood. These receptors originate from a man between 65 and 80 years old with rheumatoid arthritis.

The chain links TRBV5-6 to TRBJ1-4; D perhaps matches TRBD1 (5 bases). This CDR3 has 16 amino acids. Trimming pared 1 base from V and 5 bases from J, leaving 15 bases between. Germline V gene data show CDR1 as SGHDT and CDR2 as YYEEEE. CDR3 DNA: TGTGCCAGCAGCTTGTTTGACCAGGGCATAAATGAAAAACTGTTTTTT. Amino acid sequence: CASSLFDQGINEKLFF.

The chain couples TRBV11-2 to TRBJ1-1, with unresolved D. V was trimmed by 3 bases and J by 10 bases, leaving 9 bases between them. Germline-derived CDR1 and CDR2 are SGHAT and FQNNGV. The CDR3 is made up of 11 amino acids. The CDR3 DNA follows: TGTGCCAGCAGCTTTGTGGGAGTAGCTTTCTTT. This gives the protein CASSFVGVAFF. The full variable domain, completed using reference TRBV11-2 and TRBJ1-1, is EAGVAQSPRYKIIEKRQSVAFWCNPISGHATLYWYQQILGQGPKLLIQFQNNGVVDDSQLPKDRFSAERLKGVDSTLKIQPAKLEDSAVYLCASSFVGVAFFGQGTRLTVV.

This sequence joins TRBV6-1 and TRBJ2-7; D might be TRBD2 (5 bases). The CDR3 is 15 residues long. Per the germline V gene, CDR1 is MNHNS and CDR2 is SASEGT. The V end was cut by 2 bases, the J end by 2 bases, with 13 bases between. CDR3 residues: CASSEIVEAPYEQYF. The CDR3 DNA reads as TGTGCCAGCAGTGAAATCGTGGAGGCTCCCTACGAGCAGTACTTC.

The chain joins TRBV7-9 to TRBJ1-1; 9 nucleotides agree with TRBD1. The J segment lost 10 bases and the V segment lost 5 bases, leaving 5 bases of the junction unmatched. There are 12 residues in the CDR3. The germline CDR1 and CDR2 sequences are SEHNR and FQNEAQ (reference sequence). The DNA of the CDR3 is TGTGCCAGCAGCCTACAGGGGGCTGGAGCTTTCTTT. This encodes CASSLQGAGAFF.

The chain couples TRBV28 to TRBJ2-7, with 9 bases that match TRBD1. The CDR3 has 13 residues. The V segment lost 4 bases and the J segment 12 bases; nucleotides outside the gene matches: 10. Looked up from germline, CDR1 is MDHEN and CDR2 is SYDVKM. The CDR3 DNA is TGTGCCAGCAGTTCCTACGACAGGGGGAGGCCGTACTTC. Its translation: CASSSYDRGRPYF.

The rearrangement links TRBV10-3 to TRBJ2-1; the match to TRBD2 covers 12 bases. The germline CDR1 and CDR2 sequences are ENHRY and SYGVKD. This CDR3 is built from 14 residues. V trimming: 7 bases; J trimming: 8 bases; junction bases outside the gene matches: 6. The CDR3 nucleotides read TGTGCCATCACGCCTAGCGGGAGGGTAGATGAGCAGTTCTTC. Translation gives CAITPSGRVDEQFF.

The chain has TRBV7-6 and TRBJ1-1, with D maybe TRBD1 (5 bases). The V gene's germline CDR1 is SGHVS and CDR2 FNYEAQ. Trimming pared 6 bases from V and 1 base from J, leaving 9 bases between. The CDR3 covers 13 residues. CDR3 amino acids: CASSFTGNTEAFF. CDR3 nucleotide sequence: TGTGCCAGCAGTTTTACAGGGAACACTGAAGCTTTCTTT.

The J gene is TRBJ2-3, the V gene TRBV5-1, with TRBD1 identical over 8 bases. The trim removed 4 bases at V and 1 base at J, leaving 5 bases unmatched. Germline lookup yields CDR1 SGHRS and CDR2 YFSETQ. The CDR3 spans 15 residues. The CDR3 region has the DNA TGCGCCAGCAGCGCGTTGACAGGGGGCACAGATACGCAGTATTTT. This encodes CASSALTGGTDTQYF.